This TCR beta chain is drawn from a study of Ad26.COV2.S vaccination and SARS-CoV-2 variants. Study-level information: The donor was enrolled in the Ad26.COV2.S arm of the COV1001 trial. Ad26.COV2.S, an intramuscular injection, was given once or twice 56 days apart.

The J segment lost 3 bases and the V segment lost 3 bases, leaving 6 bases of the junction unmatched. The CDR3 loop spans 14 amino acids. From germline, CDR1 is SGHRS and CDR2 YFSETQ. As for treatment: 15 to 20 received Ad26.COV2.S at low or high dose, single or two shots; several received placebo; per-sample allocation not given. Material that was analyzed had been drawn on day 63 after the first vaccine or placebo injection. Remarks on this clone: Its antigen is as yet unknown.

Study-level points and caveats: Reported post-vaccination CD8+ and CD4+ T cell responses to spike showed substantial breadth. Possibly, TCR breadth and depth analyses underestimated total T cell responses.

Repertoires were generated with immunoSEQ multiplex PCR, while TCRdb's copy carries only in-frame clones and drops some. Here the sample spans 380,000 or so clones, about 85% being singletons. The chain recombines TRBV5-1 with TRBJ2-7; 7 nucleotides line up with TRBD2. This receptor was taken from a person between 18 and 60 years old who received the Ad26.COV2.S COVID-19 vaccine or a placebo. The starting material was peripheral blood, obtained in a trial of Ad26.COV2.S vaccine versus placebo. As DNA, the CDR3 is TGCGCCAGCAGCTCGGCCGGGGGGAACTACGAGCAGTACTTC. Protein product: CASSSAGGNYEQYF.